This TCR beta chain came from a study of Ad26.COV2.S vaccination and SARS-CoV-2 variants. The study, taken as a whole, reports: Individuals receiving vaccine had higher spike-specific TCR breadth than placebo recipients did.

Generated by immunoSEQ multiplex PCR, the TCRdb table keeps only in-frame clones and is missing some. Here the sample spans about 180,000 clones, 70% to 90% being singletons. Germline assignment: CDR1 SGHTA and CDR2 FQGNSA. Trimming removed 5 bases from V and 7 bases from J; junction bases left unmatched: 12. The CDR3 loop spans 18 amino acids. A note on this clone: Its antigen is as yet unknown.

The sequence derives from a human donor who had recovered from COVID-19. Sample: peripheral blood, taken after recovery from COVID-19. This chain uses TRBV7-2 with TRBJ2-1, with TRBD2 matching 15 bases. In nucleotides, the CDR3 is TGTGCCAGCAGCCGGTATGGACTAGCGGGAGGGCCGAGGAATGAGCAGTTCTTC. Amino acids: CASSRYGLAGGPRNEQFF.